Sequencing of this TCR beta chain was carried out in a study of blood T cell repertoires in COVID-19. At the level of the study: Material from acute and convalescent COVID-19 was sourced from the United States, Italy and Spain.

V lost 4 bases, J lost 2 bases, and 4 bases stayed unmatched. In germline, CDR1 is SGHRS, CDR2 YFSETQ. This CDR3 is built from 15 residues. Points on this clone: Different DNA sequences within this sample yield the same CDR3.

Only in-frame clones appear in the TCRdb table, and some are missing; sequencing was by immunoSEQ multiplex PCR. This table holds approximately 270,000 clones, around 93% found once. The age range of participants was roughly 18 to 90 years, with residence in some 25 US areas. Those designated as exposed participants met a COVID-19 case within 2 weeks before study entry. The J gene is TRBJ2-1, the V gene TRBV5-1; 9 nucleotides align to TRBD1. The sequencing sample was made of PBMCs or T cells enriched from blood (not recorded which). The receptor was isolated from a man between 40 and 49 years old who had been exposed to COVID-19. The CDR3 reads CASSLGQGPYNEQFF. The DNA for the CDR3 is TGCGCCAGCAGCCTGGGACAGGGTCCCTACAATGAGCAGTTCTTC.